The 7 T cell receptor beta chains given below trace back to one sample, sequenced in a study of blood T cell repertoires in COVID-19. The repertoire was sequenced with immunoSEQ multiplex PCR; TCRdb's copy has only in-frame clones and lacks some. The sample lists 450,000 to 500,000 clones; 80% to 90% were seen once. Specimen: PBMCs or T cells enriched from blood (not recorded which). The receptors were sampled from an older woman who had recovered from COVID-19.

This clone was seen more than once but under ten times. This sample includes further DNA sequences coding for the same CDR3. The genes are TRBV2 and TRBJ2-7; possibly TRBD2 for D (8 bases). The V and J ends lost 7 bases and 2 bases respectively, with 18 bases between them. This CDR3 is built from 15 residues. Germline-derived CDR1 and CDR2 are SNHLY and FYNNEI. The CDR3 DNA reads TGTGCCAGCAAGTACAGCGGGGGACAGACCTACGAGCAGTACGTC. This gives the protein CASKYSGGQTYEQYV.

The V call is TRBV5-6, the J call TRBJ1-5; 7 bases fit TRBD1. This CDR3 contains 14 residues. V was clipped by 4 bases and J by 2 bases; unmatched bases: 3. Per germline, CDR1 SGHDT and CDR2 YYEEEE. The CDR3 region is CASSAGTGNQPQHF. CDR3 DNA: TGTGCCAGCAGCGCAGGGACAGGCAATCAGCCCCAGCATTTT.

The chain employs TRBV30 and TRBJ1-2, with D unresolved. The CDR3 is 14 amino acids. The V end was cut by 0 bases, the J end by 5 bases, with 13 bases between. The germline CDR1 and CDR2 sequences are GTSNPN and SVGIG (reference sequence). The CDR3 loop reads CAWSVPQWRYGYTF. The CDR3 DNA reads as TGTGCCTGGAGTGTACCCCAGTGGAGGTATGGCTACACCTTC.

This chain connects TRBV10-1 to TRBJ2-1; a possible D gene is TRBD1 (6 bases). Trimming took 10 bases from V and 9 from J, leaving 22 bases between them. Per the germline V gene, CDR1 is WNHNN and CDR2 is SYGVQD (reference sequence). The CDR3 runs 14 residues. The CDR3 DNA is TGCGCCACCTCGAGGGCAGGGGCAGAACCTGAGCAGTTCTTC. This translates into CATSRAGAEPEQFF.

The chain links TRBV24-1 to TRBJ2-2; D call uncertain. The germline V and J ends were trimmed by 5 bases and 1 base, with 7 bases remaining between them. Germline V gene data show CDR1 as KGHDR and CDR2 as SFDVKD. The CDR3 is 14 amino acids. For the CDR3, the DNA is TGTGCCACCAGTGTCGGTGGGAACACCGGGGAGCTGTTTTTT. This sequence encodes CATSVGGNTGELFF.

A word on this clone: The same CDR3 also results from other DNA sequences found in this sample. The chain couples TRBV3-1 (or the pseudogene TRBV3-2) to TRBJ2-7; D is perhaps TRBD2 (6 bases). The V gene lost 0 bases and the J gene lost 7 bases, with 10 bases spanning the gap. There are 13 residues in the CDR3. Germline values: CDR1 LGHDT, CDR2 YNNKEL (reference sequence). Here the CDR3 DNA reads TGTGCCAGCAGCCAAGATCGGAGGGGTGAGCAGTACTTC. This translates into CASSQDRRGEQYF.

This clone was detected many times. CDR3 protein: CASSHSRGSTEAFF. The DNA of the CDR3 is TGCGCCAGCAGCCATTCGCGAGGGAGCACTGAAGCTTTCTTT. The V and J genes are TRBV4-1 and TRBJ1-1; D uncertain. This CDR3 has 14 residues. Deletions cut 3 bases from V and 4 bases from J, with 12 bases between. CDR1 and CDR2 (germline): MGHRA, YSYEKL.